The next 8 T cell receptor beta chains were all read from a single sample in a study of OX40 agonist ivuxolimab in advanced cancers. The assay was immunoSEQ multiplex PCR, and TCRdb's table has in-frame clones only and misses some. This repertoire shows about 68,000 clones, about 83% found once; its top ten account for over 1.1%. This specimen consisted of CD4+ or CD8+ T cells sorted from blood, obtained in a trial of the OX40 agonist ivuxolimab. These receptors were collected from an adult with an advanced solid tumor such as melanoma, head and neck, liver or kidney cancer.

This clone was recorded a few times. This chain connects TRBV10-2 to TRBJ2-4; D possibly uses TRBD1 or TRBD2 (5 bases each). This CDR3 is built from 17 residues. The V and J ends lost 2 bases and 6 bases respectively, with 20 bases between them. Germline lookup yields CDR1 WSHSY and CDR2 SAAADI. Written as DNA, the CDR3 is TGCGCCAGCAGTGAGAGTATAGGACTTGGGGCAAGAAACATTCAGTACTTC. Translating gives CASSESIGLGARNIQYF.

The table lists this clone with a few counts. The chain links TRBV14 to TRBJ2-5, with 8 bases aligning to TRBD1. V trimming: 2 bases; J trimming: 0 bases; junction bases outside the gene matches: 5. Germline assignment: CDR1 SGHDN and CDR2 FVKESK. The CDR3 length is 16 residues. The CDR3 is CASSQLQGVYQETQYF. The CDR3 DNA sequence: TGTGCCAGCAGCCAACTACAGGGGGTTTACCAAGAGACCCAGTACTTC.

The CDR3 DNA follows: TGTGCCAGCAGCCCCCCGGGACAGGGGTACTACGAGCAGTACTTC. This codes for CASSPPGQGYYEQYF. The chain combines TRBV7-9 with TRBJ2-7; TRBD1 agrees at 10 bases. The CDR3 is 15 amino acids. V shed 5 bases, J shed 3 bases, and the junction held 7 bases outside the gene matches. Germline assignment: CDR1 SEHNR and CDR2 FQNEAQ (reference sequence).

This clone was counted a few times. V gene TRBV28 combines with J gene TRBJ1-2; D gene uncertain. CDR1 is MDHEN and CDR2 is SYDVKM in the germline V gene. V dropped 7 bases and J dropped 13 bases, with 19 bases sitting between them. CDR3 size: 12 residues. CDR3 bases: TGTGCCAGCACCCCACTTGGAGGGCTCCTCACCTTC. This gives the protein CASTPLGGLLTF.

V gene TRBV7-8 combines with J gene TRBJ2-1; the match to TRBD2 covers 9 bases. CDR1 SGHVS and CDR2 FQNEAQ come from the germline V gene. Unmatched junction bases numbered 6, after V lost 7 bases and J lost 8 bases. The CDR3 sequence is 13 residues long. The CDR3, as DNA: TGTGCCAGCACAGCGGGGGGTAGGTATGAGCAGTTCTTC. It encodes CASTAGGRYEQFF.

In this sample, this clone turned up a few times. The V and J genes are TRBV2 and TRBJ2-1; D is unresolved. CDR1 and CDR2 (germline): SNHLY, FYNNEI. Trimming removed 4 bases from V and 5 bases from J, with 9 bases in between. This CDR3 region has 13 residues. The CDR3 DNA is TGTGCCAGCAGTGTCTTCAGCAACAATGAGCAGTTCTTC. It is translated as CASSVFSNNEQFF.

The V gene is TRBV6-5, the J gene TRBJ1-2; maybe TRBD1 (5 bases). Germline V gene data show CDR1 as MNHEY and CDR2 as SVGAGI. CDR3 length: 14 residues. Trimming removed 4 bases from V and 4 bases from J, with 13 bases in between. CDR3 nucleotide sequence: TGTGCCAGCAGTTCCCGCCGGGACCCCTATGGCTACACCTTC. It is translated as CASSSRRDPYGYTF.

V and J are TRBV7-2 and TRBJ1-4; D uncertain. The CDR3 loop spans 15 amino acids. Trimming removed 5 bases at V and 5 bases at J, with 15 bases between. The germline CDR1 and CDR2 sequences are SGHTA and FQGNSA. CDR3 sequence: CASSPRSLGNEKLFF. CDR3 in DNA: TGTGCCAGCAGCCCTCGTAGTCTGGGGAATGAAAAACTGTTTTTT.